Here is one T cell receptor (beta chain) with its context. The entry originates in a study of control samples from healthy donors and cancer patients. Germline CDR1 is LGHNA and CDR2 is YNFKEQ. The length of the CDR3 is 19 residues. V shed 4 bases, J shed 0 bases, and the junction held 15 bases outside the gene matches. The repertoire was sequenced with immunoSEQ multiplex PCR; TCRdb's copy has only in-frame clones and lacks some. The table lists approximately 69,000 clones, over 85% of them singletons. The chain joins TRBV4-2 to TRBJ1-3; 7 bases line up with TRBD1. Source material: PBMCs. This sequence originates from a man aged 55 to 70 with colorectal cancer. CDR3 bases: TGTGCCAGCAGCCTAGGGGACAGCCGAGTGGGGTTCTCTGGAAACACCATATATTTT. It is translated as CASSLGDSRVGFSGNTIYF.